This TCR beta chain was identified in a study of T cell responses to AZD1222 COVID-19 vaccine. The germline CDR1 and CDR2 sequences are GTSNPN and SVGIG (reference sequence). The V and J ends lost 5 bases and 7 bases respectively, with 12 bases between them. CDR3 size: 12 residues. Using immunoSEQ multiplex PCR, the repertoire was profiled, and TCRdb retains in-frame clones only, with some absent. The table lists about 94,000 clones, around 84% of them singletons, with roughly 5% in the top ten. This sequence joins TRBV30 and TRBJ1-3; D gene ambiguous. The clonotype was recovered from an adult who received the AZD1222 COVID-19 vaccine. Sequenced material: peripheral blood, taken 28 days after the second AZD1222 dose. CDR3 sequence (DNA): TGTGCCTGGGACCGCCGGGAGAACACCATATATTTT. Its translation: CAWDRRENTIYF.